Listed below are T cell receptor beta chains from one sample, sequenced in a study of blood T cell repertoires in COVID-19. Data came from immunoSEQ multiplex PCR; TCRdb stores just in-frame clones and leaves some out. The repertoire holds about 130,000 clones, with around four fifths as singletons. The sequenced sample was peripheral blood. All receptors come from a man aged 55 to 69 who had recovered from COVID-19. CDR3s include the opening cysteine and the closing phenylalanine or tryptophan. Rows may omit the clone size; those that give it use once, few, many or a size class.

-,TRBV9,TRBJ2-6,CASSASTGYFSGANVLTF
-,TRBV30,TRBJ2-2,CAWTNLEGTGELFF
few,TRBV5-1,TRBJ2-5,CASSFIAGAETQYF
-,TRBV6-5,TRBJ1-1,CASKTRTGSTEAFF
-,TRBV5-5,TRBJ2-7,CASSSRLYEQYF
-,TRBV7-9,TRBJ1-2,CASSPGGNVNEGYTF
-,TRBV4-3,TRBJ2-2,CASSPLIGTSGNTGELFF
-,TRBV29-1,TRBJ2-1,CSVVGLAGVEQFF
few,TRBV27,TRBJ1-6,CASSLYPLGGSPLHF
-,TRBV5-4,TRBJ2-2,CAGGLDRGVGELFF
-,TRBV10-3,TRBJ2-1,CAIGPPRDNEQFF
-,TRBV19,TRBJ1-1,CASSNTGGNLPNTEAFF
-,TRBV5-1,TRBJ1-1,CASSSQGFSGTEAFF
-,TRBV12-3/TRBV12-4,TRBJ1-2,CASSLNLHGYTF
once,TRBV10-2,TRBJ1-5,CASSESPGGSNQPQHF